The present T cell receptor beta chain was sequenced within a study of blood T cell repertoires in COVID-19. For the study at large: There were acute and convalescent COVID-19 samples, and they came from the United States, Italy and Spain. Sample material is recorded as cDNA or gDNA derived from T cells, B-cell-depleted T cells, or PBMCs.

In the original workflow: Amplification of reference gene primers was used by the study to estimate nucleated cell counts. The protocol was immunoSEQ multiplex PCR, while the TCRdb copy is restricted to in-frame clones and leaves out a portion. The V and J calls and clone size are taken from that table; D and trimming were inferred from the DNA. The table includes roughly 160,000 clones, around 85% detected once. The table lists this clone with a count of one. V shed 5 bases, J shed 12 bases, and the junction held 7 bases outside the gene matches. The CDR3 length is 12 residues. The germline V gene encodes CDR1 MDHEN and CDR2 SYDVKM. Enrollment of patients from Seattle took place during active infection, with longitudinal follow-up.

The chain joins TRBV28 to TRBJ1-1, with 9 positions matching TRBD1. This TCR came from an elderly woman with COVID-19, enrolled during active disease. Input material: peripheral blood. CDR3 coding DNA: TGTGCCAGCAGTGAGATACAGGGGGCGCCTTTCTTT. Residues: CASSEIQGAPFF.